Each of the 4 T cell receptor beta chains below was sequenced from the same sample in a study of memory CD4+ T cells and cytomegalovirus serostatus (dated by TCRdb to between 2019 and 2020). The protocol used for the library was the immunoSEQ multiplex PCR assay. Not all clones reach the TCRdb copy of this immuneACCESS table, which keeps in-frame sequences only. Checked studies attribute under half of the gap to unresolved V genes and leave the rest unexplained. For this sample the table gives 55,000 to 65,000 clones, of which less than 85% were detected only once. 0.5% of the sample rests with the top ten. Single viable CD3+CD4+CD8-CD45RO+ cells were sorted as memory CD4+ T cells on a FACSAria II. Sequenced: memory CD4+ T cells from blood. All receptors derive from an adult in good health and CMV-seronegative. Some clones in this sample may be carry-over from other donors' samples.

The V call is TRBV27, the J call TRBJ1-6; 8 nucleotides agree with TRBD1. CDR3 length: 15 amino acids. Germline CDR1 is MNHEY and CDR2 is SMNVEV (reference sequence). V dropped 6 bases and J dropped 9; count of bases not matched to a gene: 10. In nucleotides, the CDR3 is TGTGCCAGCAGAGACGGAGGACAGGGTGGTTCACCCCTCCACTTT. Translated: CASRDGGQGGSPLHF.

This clone appeared a single time. This rearrangement joins TRBV4-1 to TRBJ2-7; D is tentatively TRBD1 or TRBD2 (5 bases each). In germline, CDR1 is MGHRA, CDR2 YSYEKL. Trimming took off 0 bases at V and 7 bases at J, with 10 bases between the two ends. The CDR3 spans 13 residues. This CDR3 is CASSQDVGREQYF. The CDR3 bases are TGCGCCAGCAGCCAAGATGTGGGACGTGAGCAGTACTTC.

This chain links TRBV5-6 with TRBJ2-1; 10 nucleotides align to TRBD2. CDR1 is SGHDT and CDR2 is YYEEEE in the germline V gene. J gave up 3 bases and V 4 bases, and 4 bases lay outside the gene matches. The CDR3 runs to 15 residues. The CDR3, as DNA: TGTGCCAGCAGCCAGAGGACTAGCGGCTACAATGAGCAGTTCTTC. This codes for CASSQRTSGYNEQFF.

This clone was counted once. The chain is built from TRBV5-4 and TRBJ2-2; D possibly corresponds to TRBD2 (5 bases). The germline CDR1 and CDR2 sequences are SGHNT and YYREEE (reference sequence). The length of the CDR3 is 14 residues. V was clipped by 1 base and J by 6 bases, with 10 bases between them. In DNA form, the CDR3 reads TGTGCCAGCAGCTTGACCTGGGAGCCCGGGGAGCTGTTTTTT. It specifies CASSLTWEPGELFF.